This is a list of T cell receptor beta chains from one sample in a study of blood T cell repertoires in COVID-19. Using immunoSEQ multiplex PCR, the repertoire was profiled, and TCRdb retains in-frame clones only, with some absent. Of some 30,000 clones listed, approximately 82% are singletons. The source material was peripheral blood. These receptors were taken from a human donor in a cohort sampled during active COVID-19. Each CDR3 is given with its conserved first and last residue. The order of the fields is J gene, clone size, V gene, D gene, CDR3 DNA, CDR3 protein. The D gene is left open where the match is weak. Clone size is given for some rows only: seen once, a few or many times, or a class if the clone is expanded.

TRBJ2-2 | - | TRBV7-8 | TRBD2 | TGTGCCAGCAGCCCCACCGGCCAGGGAGGGACCGGGGAGCTGTTTTTT | CASSPTGQGGTGELFF
TRBJ2-5 | - | TRBV15 | TRBD1 | TGTGCCACCAGCAGAGATACAAGACAGGGTGCCCAGTACTTC | CATSRDTRQGAQYF
TRBJ1-6 | - | TRBV5-1 | TRBD1 | TGCGCCAGCAGCTGGGGGACAGGGAATTCACCCCTCCACTTT | CASSWGTGNSPLHF
TRBJ2-5 | - | TRBV7-9 | TRBD1 | TGTGCCAGCAGCCCACGGACAGGGACGGGAGAGACCCAGTACTTC | CASSPRTGTGETQYF
TRBJ1-2 | - | TRBV3-1/TRBV3-2 | - | TGTGCCAGCAGCCAGACCGGGACAATGAACTATGGCTACACCTTC | CASSQTGTMNYGYTF
TRBJ2-1 | - | TRBV11-2 | TRBD1 | TGTGCCAGCAGCTTAGATCCCCTACAGGGGGCACTCTACAATGAGCAGTTCTTC | CASSLDPLQGALYNEQFF
TRBJ1-2 | - | TRBV7-5 | - | TGTGCCAGAAGCTTAGGTAGCGGGGAGTCTCGGGACTATGGCTACACCTTC | CARSLGSGESRDYGYTF
TRBJ2-7 | - | TRBV6-5 | TRBD1 | TGTGCCAGCGCGAGACAGGGGGCCTACGAGCAGTACTTC | CASARQGAYEQYF
TRBJ2-5 | - | TRBV19 | TRBD2 | TGTGCCAGTAGTATAAGGGGAGGGTGGCAAGAGACCCAGTACTTC | CASSIRGGWQETQYF
TRBJ2-4 | - | TRBV10-3 | TRBD2 | TGTGCCATCAGTCCTAGCGGGGGACTCAAAAACATTCAGTACTTC | CAISPSGGLKNIQYF
TRBJ1-2 | few | TRBV7-8 | - | TGTGCCAGCAGCTTTGGGGACACACTCACTAACGGCTACACCTTC | CASSFGDTLTNGYTF
TRBJ2-3 | once | TRBV4-2 | - | TGTGCCAGCAGCCAAGCTACGGGTACAGATACGCAGTATTTT | CASSQATGTDTQYF
TRBJ2-7 | - | TRBV3-1/TRBV3-2 | TRBD2 | TGTGCCAGCAGCCAGGGCCCTAGCGGGGGGACCCGCGAGCAGTACTTC | CASSQGPSGGTREQYF
TRBJ1-1 | - | TRBV18 | - | TGTGCCAGCTCACAGGGGCGAATGAACACTGAAGCTTTCTTT | CASSQGRMNTEAFF